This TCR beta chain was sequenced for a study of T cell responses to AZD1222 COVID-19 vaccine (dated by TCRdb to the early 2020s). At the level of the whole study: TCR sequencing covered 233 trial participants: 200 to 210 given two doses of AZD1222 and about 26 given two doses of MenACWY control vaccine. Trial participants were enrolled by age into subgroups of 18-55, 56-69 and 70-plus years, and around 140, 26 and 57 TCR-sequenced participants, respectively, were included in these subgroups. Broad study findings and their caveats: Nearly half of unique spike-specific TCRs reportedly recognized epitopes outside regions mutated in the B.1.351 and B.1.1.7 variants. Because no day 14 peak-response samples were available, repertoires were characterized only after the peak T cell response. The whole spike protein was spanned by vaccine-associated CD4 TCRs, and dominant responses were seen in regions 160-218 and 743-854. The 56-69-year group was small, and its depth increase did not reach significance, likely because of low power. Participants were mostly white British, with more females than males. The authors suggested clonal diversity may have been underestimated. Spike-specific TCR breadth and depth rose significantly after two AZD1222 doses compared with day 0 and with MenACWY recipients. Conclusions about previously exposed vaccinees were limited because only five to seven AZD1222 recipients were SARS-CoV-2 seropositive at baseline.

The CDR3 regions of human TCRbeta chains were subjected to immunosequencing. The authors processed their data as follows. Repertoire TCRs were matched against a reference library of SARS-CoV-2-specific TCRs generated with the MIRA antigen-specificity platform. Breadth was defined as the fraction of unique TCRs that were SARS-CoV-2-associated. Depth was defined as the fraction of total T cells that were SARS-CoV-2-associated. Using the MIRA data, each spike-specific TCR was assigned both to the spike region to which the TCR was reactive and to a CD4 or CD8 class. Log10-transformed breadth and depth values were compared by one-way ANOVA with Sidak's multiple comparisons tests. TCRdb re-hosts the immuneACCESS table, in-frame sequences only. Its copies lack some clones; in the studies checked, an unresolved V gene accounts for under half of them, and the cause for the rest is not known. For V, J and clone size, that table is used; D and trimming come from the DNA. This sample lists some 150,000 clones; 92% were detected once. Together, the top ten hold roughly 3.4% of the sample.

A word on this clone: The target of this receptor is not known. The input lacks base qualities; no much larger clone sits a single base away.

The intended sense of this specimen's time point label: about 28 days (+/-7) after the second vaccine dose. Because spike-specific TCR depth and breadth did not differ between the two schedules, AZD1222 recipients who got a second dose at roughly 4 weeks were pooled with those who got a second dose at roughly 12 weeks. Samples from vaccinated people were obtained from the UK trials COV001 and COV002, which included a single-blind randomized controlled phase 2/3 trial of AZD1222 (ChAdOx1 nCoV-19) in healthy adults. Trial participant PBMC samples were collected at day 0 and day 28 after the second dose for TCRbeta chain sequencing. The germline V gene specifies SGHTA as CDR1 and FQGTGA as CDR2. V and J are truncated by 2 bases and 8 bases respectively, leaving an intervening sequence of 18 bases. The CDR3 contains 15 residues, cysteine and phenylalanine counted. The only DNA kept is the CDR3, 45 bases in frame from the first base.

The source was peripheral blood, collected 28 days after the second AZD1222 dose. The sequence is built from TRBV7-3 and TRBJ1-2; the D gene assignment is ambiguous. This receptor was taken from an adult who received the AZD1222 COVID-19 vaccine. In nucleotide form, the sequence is TGTGCCAGCAGCTTATCCCCTGACGGGTCTGGCGGCTACACCTTC. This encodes CASSLSPDGSGGYTF.